This T cell receptor (beta chain) emerged from a study of blood T cell repertoires in COVID-19. Study-level background: The cDNA or gDNA used as material had been derived from T cells, B-cell-depleted T cells, or PBMCs.

The ends lost 4 bases at V and 4 bases at J; junction bases unmatched: 6. From germline, CDR1 is SGDLS and CDR2 YYNGEE. The CDR3 runs to 14 residues. Original handling: Reference gene primer amplification in the assay estimated nucleated cell counts. The assay was immunoSEQ multiplex PCR, and TCRdb's table has in-frame clones only and misses some. The V and J calls and clone size were taken over from that table, and D and trimming were inferred from the DNA. The sample contains some 300,000 clones, about 90% of which appear only once. The genes are TRBV9 and TRBJ2-5; 8 bases match TRBD2. Input material: PBMCs or T cells enriched from blood (not recorded which). The sequence came from a woman aged 30 to 39 who had recovered from COVID-19. The CDR3 DNA sequence: TGTGCCAGCAGCCCCCGACTAGCGAGAGAGACCCAGTACTTC. Translation: CASSPRLARETQYF.